Described below is a single T cell receptor beta chain sequence and its context. What it recognizes is unknown. V lost 4 bases and J 3 bases, leaving 16 bases between the germline ends. The CDR3 runs to 15 residues. CDR1 is MNHEY, CDR2 SVGAGI, per germline. The data were taken from a study of STAT3 mutations in large granular lymphocyte leukemia. As for the study in general: Roughly half of the longitudinally sequenced T-LGLL patients carried detectable canonical activating STAT3 mutations.

TCRdb keeps only in-frame clones here, not all; method: immunoSEQ multiplex PCR. The sample contains under 35,000 clones, 70% to 90% of which appear only once. Study-wide points: After therapy, about 35% of the 18 patients switched clonotypes, all new clones STAT3 wild type. Every T-LGLL patient had at least one immunodominant TCRbeta clonotype.

This receptor was taken from a man in his 60s with T-cell large granular lymphocyte leukemia. Some clones in this sample may be carry-over from other donors' samples. The genes are TRBV6-5 and TRBJ2-7; perhaps TRBD1 as D (5 bases). Specimen: peripheral blood mononuclear cells. The CDR3 protein is CASSSSQGVGYEQYF. The DNA of the CDR3 is TGTGCCAGCAGTTCCAGTCAGGGCGTGGGCTACGAGCAGTACTTC.